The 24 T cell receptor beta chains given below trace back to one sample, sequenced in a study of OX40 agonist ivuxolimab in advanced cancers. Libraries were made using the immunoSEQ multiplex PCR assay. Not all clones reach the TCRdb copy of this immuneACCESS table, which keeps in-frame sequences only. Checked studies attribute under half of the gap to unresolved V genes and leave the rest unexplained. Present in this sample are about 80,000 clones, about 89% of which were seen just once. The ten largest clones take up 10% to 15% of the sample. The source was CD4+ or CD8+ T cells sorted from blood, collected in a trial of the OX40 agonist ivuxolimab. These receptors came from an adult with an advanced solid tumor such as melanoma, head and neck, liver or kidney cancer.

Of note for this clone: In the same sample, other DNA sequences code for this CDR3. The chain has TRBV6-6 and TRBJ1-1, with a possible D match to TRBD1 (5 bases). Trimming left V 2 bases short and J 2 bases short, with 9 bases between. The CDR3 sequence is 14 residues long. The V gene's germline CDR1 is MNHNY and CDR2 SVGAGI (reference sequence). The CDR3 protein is CASSYGGVNTEAFF. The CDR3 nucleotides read TGTGCCAGCAGTTACGGAGGGGTCAACACTGAAGCTTTCTTT.

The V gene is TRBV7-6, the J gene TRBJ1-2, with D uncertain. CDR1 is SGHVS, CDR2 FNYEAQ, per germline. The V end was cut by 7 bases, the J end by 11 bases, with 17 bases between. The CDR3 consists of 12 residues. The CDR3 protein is CASTDAGKVYTF. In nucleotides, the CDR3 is TGTGCCAGCACGGACGCCGGGAAGGTGTACACCTTC.

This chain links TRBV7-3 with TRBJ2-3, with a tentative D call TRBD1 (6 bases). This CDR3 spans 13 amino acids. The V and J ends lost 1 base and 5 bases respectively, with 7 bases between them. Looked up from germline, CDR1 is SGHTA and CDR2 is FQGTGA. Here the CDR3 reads CASSLKGGDTQYF. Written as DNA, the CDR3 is TGTGCCAGCAGCTTAAAAGGGGGAGATACGCAGTATTTT. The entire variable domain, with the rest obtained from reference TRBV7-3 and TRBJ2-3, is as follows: GAGVSQTPSNKVTEKGKYVELRCDPISGHTALYWYRQSLGQGPEFLIYFQGTGAADDSGLPNDRFFAVRPEGSVSTLKIQRTERGDSAVYLCASSLKGGDTQYFGPGTRLTVL.

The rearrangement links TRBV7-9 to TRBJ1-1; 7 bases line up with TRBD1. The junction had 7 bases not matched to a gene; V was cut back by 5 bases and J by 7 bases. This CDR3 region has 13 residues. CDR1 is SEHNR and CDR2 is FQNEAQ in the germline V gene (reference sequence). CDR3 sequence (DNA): TGTGCCAGCAGCCTCGGGACAGCTTTTGAAGCTTTCTTT. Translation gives CASSLGTAFEAFF.

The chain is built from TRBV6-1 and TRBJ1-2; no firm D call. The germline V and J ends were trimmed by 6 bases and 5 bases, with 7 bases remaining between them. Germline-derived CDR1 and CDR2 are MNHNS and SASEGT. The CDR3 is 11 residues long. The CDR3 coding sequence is TGTGCCAGCAGCGATAGTTATGGCTACACCTTC. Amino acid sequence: CASSDSYGYTF.

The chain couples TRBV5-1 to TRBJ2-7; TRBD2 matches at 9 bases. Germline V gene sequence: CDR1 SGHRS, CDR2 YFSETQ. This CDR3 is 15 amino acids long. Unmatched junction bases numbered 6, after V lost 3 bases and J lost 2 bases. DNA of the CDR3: TGCGCCAGCAGCTCCGTTAGCGGGAGTACCTACGAGCAGTACTTC. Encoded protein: CASSSVSGSTYEQYF. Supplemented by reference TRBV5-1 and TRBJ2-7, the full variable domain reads KAGVTQTPRYLIKTRGQQVTLSCSPISGHRSVSWYQQTPGQGLQFLFEYFSETQRNKGNFPGRFSGRQFSNSRSEMNVSTLELGDSALYLCASSSVSGSTYEQYFGPGTRLTVT.

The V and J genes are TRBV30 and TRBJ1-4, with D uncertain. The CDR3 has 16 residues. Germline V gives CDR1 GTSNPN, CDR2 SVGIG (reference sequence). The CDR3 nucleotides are TGTGCTTTTACCCCTACGGGCAGACCAACTAATGAAAAACTGTTTTTT. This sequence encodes CAFTPTGRPTNEKLFF.

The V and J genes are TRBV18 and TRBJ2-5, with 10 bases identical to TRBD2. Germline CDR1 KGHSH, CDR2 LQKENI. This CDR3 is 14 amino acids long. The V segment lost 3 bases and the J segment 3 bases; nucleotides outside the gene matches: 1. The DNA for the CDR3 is TGTGCCAGCTCACCCCTAGCGGGAGAAGAGACCCAGTACTTC. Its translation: CASSPLAGEETQYF.

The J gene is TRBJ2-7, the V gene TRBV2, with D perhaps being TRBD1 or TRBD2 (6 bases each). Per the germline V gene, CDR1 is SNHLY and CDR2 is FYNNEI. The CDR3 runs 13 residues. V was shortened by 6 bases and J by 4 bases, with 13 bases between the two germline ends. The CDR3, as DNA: TGTGCCAGCAGCGGAGAGGGGGGTTACGAGCAGTACTTC. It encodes CASSGEGGYEQYF. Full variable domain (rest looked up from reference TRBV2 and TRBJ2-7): EPEVTQTPSHQVTQMGQEVILRCVPISNHLYFYWYRQILGQKVEFLVSFYNNEISEKSEIFDDQFSVERPDGSNFTLKIRSTKLEDSAMYFCASSGEGGYEQYFGPGTRLTVT.

The DNA of the CDR3 is TGTGCCAGCAGCTTGGGATTCGGGTTAACCTACGAGCAGTACTTC. It translates to CASSLGFGLTYEQYF. This sequence joins TRBV5-6 and TRBJ2-7, with D uncertain. Germline V gives CDR1 SGHDT, CDR2 YYEEEE. V lost 0 bases to trimming and J lost 2 bases, with 12 bases between them. The CDR3 length is 15 residues.

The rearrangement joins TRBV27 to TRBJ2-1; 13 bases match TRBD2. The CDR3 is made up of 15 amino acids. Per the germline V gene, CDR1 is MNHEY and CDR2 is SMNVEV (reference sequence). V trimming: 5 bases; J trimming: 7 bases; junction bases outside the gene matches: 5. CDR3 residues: CASSTGLAGLNEQFF. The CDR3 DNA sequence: TGTGCCAGCAGTACGGGACTAGCGGGGCTGAATGAGCAGTTCTTC.

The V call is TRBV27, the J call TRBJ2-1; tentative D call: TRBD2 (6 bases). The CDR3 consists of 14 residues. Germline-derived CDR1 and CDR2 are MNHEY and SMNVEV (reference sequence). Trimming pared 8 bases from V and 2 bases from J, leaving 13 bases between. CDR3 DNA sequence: TGTGCCAGCGCCACTAGCCCGACCTACAATGAGCAGTTCTTC. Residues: CASATSPTYNEQFF.

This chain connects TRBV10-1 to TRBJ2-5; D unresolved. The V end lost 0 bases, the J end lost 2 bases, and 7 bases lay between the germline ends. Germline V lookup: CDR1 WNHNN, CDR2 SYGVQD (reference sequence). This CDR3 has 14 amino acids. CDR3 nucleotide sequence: TGCGCCAGCAGTGAGTCGGCTGAACAAGAGACCCAGTACTTC. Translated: CASSESAEQETQYF.

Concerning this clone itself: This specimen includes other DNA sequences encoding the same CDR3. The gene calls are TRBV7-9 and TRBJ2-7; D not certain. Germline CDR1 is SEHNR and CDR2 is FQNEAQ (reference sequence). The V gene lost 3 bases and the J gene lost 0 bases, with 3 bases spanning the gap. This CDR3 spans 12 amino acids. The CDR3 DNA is TGTGCCAGCAGCTTGGGCTCCTACGAGCAGTACTTC. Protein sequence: CASSLGSYEQYF.

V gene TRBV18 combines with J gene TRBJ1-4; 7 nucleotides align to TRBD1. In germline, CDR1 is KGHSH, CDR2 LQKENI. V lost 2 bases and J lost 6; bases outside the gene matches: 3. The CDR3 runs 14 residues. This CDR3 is CASSPGTADEKLFF. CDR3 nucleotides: TGTGCCAGCTCACCAGGGACAGCTGATGAAAAACTGTTTTTT.

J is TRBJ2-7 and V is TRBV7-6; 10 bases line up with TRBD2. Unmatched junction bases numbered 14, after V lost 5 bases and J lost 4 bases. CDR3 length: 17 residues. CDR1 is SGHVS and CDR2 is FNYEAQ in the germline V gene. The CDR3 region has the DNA TGTGCCAGCAGCCCCGGGACTAGCGCCTACGGAATGTACGAGCAGTACTTC. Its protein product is CASSPGTSAYGMYEQYF.

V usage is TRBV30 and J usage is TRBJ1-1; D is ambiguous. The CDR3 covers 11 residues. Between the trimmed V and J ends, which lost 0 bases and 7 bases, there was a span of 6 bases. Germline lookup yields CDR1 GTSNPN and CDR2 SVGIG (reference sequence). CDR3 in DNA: TGTGCCTGGAGTGTATACGGTGAAGCTTTCTTT. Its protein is CAWSVYGEAFF.

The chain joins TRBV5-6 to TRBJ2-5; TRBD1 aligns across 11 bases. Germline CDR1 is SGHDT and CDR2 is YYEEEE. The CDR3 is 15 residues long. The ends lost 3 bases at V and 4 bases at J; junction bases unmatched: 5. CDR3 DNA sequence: TGTGCCAGCAGCTCCGGGACAGGGGGGGGAGAGACCCAGTACTTC. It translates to CASSSGTGGGETQYF.

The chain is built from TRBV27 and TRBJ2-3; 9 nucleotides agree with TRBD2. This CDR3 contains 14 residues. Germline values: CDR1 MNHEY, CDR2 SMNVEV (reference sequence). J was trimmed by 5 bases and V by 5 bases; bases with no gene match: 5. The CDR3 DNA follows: TGTGCCAGCAGTATGGGACTAGCCGTAGATACGCAGTATTTT. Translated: CASSMGLAVDTQYF.

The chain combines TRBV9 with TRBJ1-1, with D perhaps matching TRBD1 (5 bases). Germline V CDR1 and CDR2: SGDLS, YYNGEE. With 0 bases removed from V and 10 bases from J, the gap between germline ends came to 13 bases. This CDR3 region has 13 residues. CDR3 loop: CASSVGGASPAFF. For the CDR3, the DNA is TGTGCCAGCAGCGTAGGGGGCGCCTCTCCAGCTTTCTTT.

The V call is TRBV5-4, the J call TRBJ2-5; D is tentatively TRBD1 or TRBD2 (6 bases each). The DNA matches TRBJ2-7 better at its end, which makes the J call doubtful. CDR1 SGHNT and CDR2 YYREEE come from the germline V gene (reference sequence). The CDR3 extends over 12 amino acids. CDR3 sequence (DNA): TGTGCCAGCAGCTCATGGGGGGCCGAGCAGTACTTC. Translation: CASSSWGAEQYF.

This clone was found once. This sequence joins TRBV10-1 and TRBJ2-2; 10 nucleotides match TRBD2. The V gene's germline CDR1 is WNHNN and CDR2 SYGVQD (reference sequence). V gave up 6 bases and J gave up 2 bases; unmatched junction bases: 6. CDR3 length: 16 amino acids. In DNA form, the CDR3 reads TGCGCCAGCAGCGATAGCGGGAGGCCTAACACCGGGGAGCTGTTTTTT. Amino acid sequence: CASSDSGRPNTGELFF.

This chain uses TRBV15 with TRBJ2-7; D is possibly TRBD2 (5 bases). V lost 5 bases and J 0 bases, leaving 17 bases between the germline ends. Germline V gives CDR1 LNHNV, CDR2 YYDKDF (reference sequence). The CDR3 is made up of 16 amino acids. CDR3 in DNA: TGTGCCACCAGCCCCCCCCCGGGGATGAGCTCCTACGAGCAGTACTTC. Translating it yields CATSPPPGMSSYEQYF.

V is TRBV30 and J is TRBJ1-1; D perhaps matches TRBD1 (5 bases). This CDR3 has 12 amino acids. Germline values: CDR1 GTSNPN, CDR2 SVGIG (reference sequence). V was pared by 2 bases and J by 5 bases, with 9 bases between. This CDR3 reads CAWSTQGTEAFF. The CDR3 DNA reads TGTGCCTGGAGTACCCAGGGAACTGAAGCTTTCTTT.